This TCR beta chain was identified in a study of blood T cell repertoires in COVID-19. Study background: Italy, Spain and the United States were the sources of the convalescent and acute COVID-19 samples. T cells, B-cell-depleted T cells, or PBMCs supplied cDNA or gDNA.

As originally analysed: Estimated nucleated cell counts came from reference gene primer amplification. Sequencing was performed with immunoSEQ multiplex PCR; in TCRdb, only in-frame clones are kept and a portion is missing. Clone size and the V and J calls come from that table; the DNA yielded D and trimming. The sample carries fewer than 350,000 clones, 86% recorded once. The V gene end was trimmed by 6 bases and the J gene end by 1 base; junction bases not matched to a gene: 2. The germline V gene has CDR1 MNHEY and CDR2 SMNVEV (reference sequence). This CDR3 is built from 14 residues. The rearrangement links TRBV27 to TRBJ2-2; TRBD2 aligns across 7 bases. Specimen: peripheral blood. The origin of this receptor is a woman aged 30 to 39 who had recovered from COVID-19. CDR3 sequence (DNA): TGTGCCAGCAGCGGACTAGGGAACACCGGGGAGCTGTTTTTT. Residues: CASSGLGNTGELFF.